Listed below are T cell receptor beta chains from one sample, sequenced in a study of cytomegalovirus exposure and HLA in healthy donors. Data came from immunoSEQ multiplex PCR; TCRdb stores just in-frame clones and leaves some out. The sample records 66,000 or so clones, approximately 97% being singletons. Sequencing used PBMCs. All receptors come from a woman aged 18-29 years in good health and CMV-seropositive. Both conserved end residues are part of each CDR3.

>TRBJ1-3|TRBV6-5
CASTLDRDSGNTIYF
>TRBJ2-1|TRBV7-2
CASSLVSSSYNEQFF
>TRBJ2-2|TRBV28
CASSLFRASKPLNTGELFF
>TRBJ2-3|TRBV11-2
CASTKTPGGYTDTQYF
>TRBJ2-5|TRBV9
CASSSQRGQETQYF
>TRBJ2-3|TRBV11-2
CASSARGLNTDTQYF
>TRBJ2-3|TRBV4-1
CASSQDRGVGTSVTDTQYF
>TRBJ2-1|TRBV28
CASSFLDRGFNEQFF
>TRBJ2-7|TRBV15
CATSGPPGQGNYEQYF
>TRBJ1-4|TRBV5-1
CASRRGTNEKLFF
>TRBJ1-1|TRBV28
CASRPFGQGANTEAFF
>TRBJ1-2|TRBV19
CASSTGTGVDGYTF
>TRBJ2-4|TRBV4-1
CASSQGSGGFLSGNIQYF
>TRBJ1-3|TRBV6-1
CASSEAGTGSGNTIYF
>TRBJ1-4|TRBV7-9
CASRASTETNEKLFF
>TRBJ2-5|TRBV11-2
CASSLGFGRAGTQYF
>TRBJ2-1|TRBV7-2
CASSLVSSGLSYNEQFF
>TRBJ2-2|TRBV28
CASSSPGEREYTGELFF
>TRBJ2-7|TRBV11-2
CASSSSGGSYEQYF
>TRBJ1-5|TRBV27
CASSFYRVYSNQPQHF
>TRBJ2-2|TRBV6-1
CATLQGARTGELFF
>TRBJ2-2|TRBV9
CASSVEGINTGELFF
>TRBJ1-2|TRBV6-1
CASRRDRANYGYTF
>TRBJ2-3|TRBV10-3
CAISGQGEADTQYF
>TRBJ1-4|TRBV7-9
CASSPRTDLNEKLFF
>TRBJ1-2|TRBV19
CASSTGGGYTF
>TRBJ2-1|TRBV28
CASSSGQGARNEQFF
>TRBJ1-5|TRBV28
CASSSGNQPQHF
>TRBJ2-7|TRBV4-2
CASSQGAWTYEQYF
>TRBJ2-3|TRBV6-5
CASSGTSGSSDTQYF
>TRBJ2-3|TRBV19
CASSGTGRLDTQYF
>TRBJ1-5|TRBV18
CASSPLGGLSNQPQHF
>TRBJ2-7|TRBV4-1
CASSHPHRGGPYEQYF
>TRBJ1-2|TRBV6-1
CASSESGIEGYTF
>TRBJ2-7|TRBV9
CASSTRQGYEQYF
>TRBJ1-3|TRBV19
CASRSGHTIYF
>TRBJ2-2|TRBV19
CASSRTGGQNTGELFF
>TRBJ2-7|TRBV15
CATSIGTGSSYEQYF
>TRBJ2-7|TRBV5-1
CASSLEQGYEQYF
>TRBJ2-2|TRBV28
CASSMDPGHNTGELFF
>TRBJ1-1|TRBV12-5
CASGLVRGTGGDLNTEAFF